The rows below give T cell receptor beta chains drawn from one sample of a study of blood T cell repertoires in COVID-19. The data were produced by immunoSEQ multiplex PCR, yet TCRdb's version contains in-frame clones alone and is incomplete. The sample includes approximately 270,000 clones, around 90% of them seen just once. The sample consisted of peripheral blood. These receptors were obtained from a man older than 75 with acute or convalescent COVID-19. The CDR3 runs from the conserved cysteine through the conserved F or W. A D gene is named only where the DNA matches it firmly. Size values are once, few and many counts, or a class for expanded clones, and some rows have none.

d_gene	v_gene	abundance	j_gene	CDR3nt	CDR3aa
TRBD1	TRBV10-1	.	TRBJ2-7	TGCGCCAGCAGTGTGGATACAGGGGCCGCCCGCCACGAGCAGTACTTC	CASSVDTGAARHEQYF
.	TRBV7-2	.	TRBJ2-2	TGTGCCAGCAGCCCTGTGGGGGGAGACACCGGGGAGCTGTTTTTT	CASSPVGGDTGELFF
TRBD2	TRBV7-8	.	TRBJ2-1	TGTGCCAGCAGCTTAGTCGGGGGGGAGGTGTACAATGAGCAGTTCTTC	CASSLVGGEVYNEQFF
.	TRBV29-1	.	TRBJ2-3	TGCAGCGTTGCTGAGGTACAAGATACGCAGTATTTT	CSVAEVQDTQYF
.	TRBV19	.	TRBJ2-2	TGTGCCAGTACCCCGGACACCGGGGAGCTGTTTTTT	CASTPDTGELFF
TRBD1	TRBV29-1	.	TRBJ1-4	TGCAGCGTTGAAGATGAGGGGACAGGGGGTGAAAAACTGTTTTTT	CSVEDEGTGGEKLFF
TRBD1	TRBV19	.	TRBJ1-1	TGTGCCAGTAGTATTTTGATAACAGGGGTCGTGAACACTGAAGCTTTCTTT	CASSILITGVVNTEAFF
TRBD1	TRBV19	.	TRBJ1-5	TGTGCCAGTACCCTCCTTACAGGGGGCAATCAGCCCCAGCATTTT	CASTLLTGGNQPQHF
TRBD2	TRBV29-1	.	TRBJ2-1	TGCAGCGTCATAATAGCGGGAGGCGGAGAGCAGTTCTTC	CSVIIAGGGEQFF
.	TRBV4-1	.	TRBJ2-6	TGCGCCAGCAGCCAAGTCCCCGGCTCTGGGGCCAACGTCCTGACTTTC	CASSQVPGSGANVLTF
TRBD2	TRBV6-5	.	TRBJ2-1	TGTGCCAGCAGTAGCGGGAAAACCCTCTACAATGAGCAGTTCTTC	CASSSGKTLYNEQFF
.	TRBV5-4	.	TRBJ1-3	TGTGCCAGCAGCCCAGGCAGCTCTGGAAACACCATATATTTT	CASSPGSSGNTIYF
TRBD1	TRBV7-9	.	TRBJ1-5	TGTGCCAGCAGCTTAACGACAGGGGGTCCTCAGCCCCAGCATTTT	CASSLTTGGPQPQHF
.	TRBV12-5	.	TRBJ2-2	TGTGCTAGTAGAGGGGGTGCGAACACCGGGGAGCTGTTTTTT	CASRGGANTGELFF
TRBD1	TRBV6-6	.	TRBJ2-7	TGTGCCAGCACCGAGGGGCCACAGGGGTTCGAGCAGTACTTC	CASTEGPQGFEQYF
.	TRBV7-2	.	TRBJ1-5	TGTGCCAGCGCGGGGCAGGGCAATCAGCCCCAGCATTTT	CASAGQGNQPQHF
TRBD1	TRBV5-1	.	TRBJ2-7	TGCGCCAGCAGCTTGGCCCAGGGGACAGGGGCGGACGAGCAGTACTTC	CASSLAQGTGADEQYF
TRBD1	TRBV12-3/TRBV12-4	.	TRBJ1-1	TGTGCCAGCAGTTTAGGGGGACAGGGAAAAGCTTTCTTT	CASSLGGQGKAFF
TRBD1	TRBV23-1	.	TRBJ1-4	TGCGCCAGCAGCCCAGTCAAGGGGCGGACAGGGGTGGGTGAAAAACTGTTTTTT	CASSPVKGRTGVGEKLFF
.	TRBV7-2	.	TRBJ2-3	TGTGCCAGCAGTGTTGGGGCCACAGATACGCAGTATTTT	CASSVGATDTQYF
.	TRBV12-3/TRBV12-4	.	TRBJ1-2	TGTGCCAGCGAGCCTACTCGAGGCTATGGCTACACCTTC	CASEPTRGYGYTF
TRBD2	TRBV7-7	.	TRBJ2-3	TGTGCTAGCAGCCAAGGGACTAGCGGCTTCACAGATACGCAGTATTTT	CASSQGTSGFTDTQYF
.	TRBV6-5	.	TRBJ1-6	TGTGCCAGCAGGCCCGATGAGGGCTGGGATTCACCCCTCCACTTT	CASRPDEGWDSPLHF
TRBD2	TRBV2	.	TRBJ2-1	TGTGCCAGCAGTGGACTAGCGGGAGGGAATGAGCAGTTCTTC	CASSGLAGGNEQFF
.	TRBV11-2	.	TRBJ1-2	TGTGCCAGCAGCCGCGGGACCGCTGACTATGGCTACACCTTC	CASSRGTADYGYTF
.	TRBV21-1	.	TRBJ1-5	TGTGCCAGCTCTATGGGCAACCGGGGGTCCTATAGCAATCAGCCCCAGCATTTT	CASSMGNRGSYSNQPQHF
TRBD1	TRBV5-4	.	TRBJ1-4	TGTGCCAGCAGCCGGGCAGGGGGAAGCGAAAAACTGTTTTTT	CASSRAGGSEKLFF
TRBD1	TRBV4-1	few	TRBJ2-7	TGCGCCAGCAGCCCGACATCCTCCAGGGGGCAGTACGAGCAGTACTTC	CASSPTSSRGQYEQYF
.	TRBV10-3	once	TRBJ2-1	TGTGCCATCAGTGAGCCCGCGAGCTCCTACAATGAGCAGTTCTTC	CAISEPASSYNEQFF
TRBD1	TRBV19	.	TRBJ1-1	TGTGCCAGTAGTATGGGACAGGGGTTGGGGAACACTGAAGCTTTCTTT	CASSMGQGLGNTEAFF
.	TRBV6-1	.	TRBJ2-1	TGTGCCAGCAGTTCTGGAGGATCCTACAATGAGCAGTTCTTC	CASSSGGSYNEQFF
TRBD2	TRBV5-8	.	TRBJ2-1	TGTGCCAGCCGGACTAGCGGAAGGCAGGAGCAGTTCTTC	CASRTSGRQEQFF
.	TRBV14	few	TRBJ1-1	TGTGCCAGCAGCCCCGGTAGGGGCCTCTTGGGGAACACTGAAGCTTTCTTT	CASSPGRGLLGNTEAFF
.	TRBV28	once	TRBJ2-1	TGTGCCAGCAGTTTCTCAGTCAATGAGCAGTTCTTC	CASSFSVNEQFF
TRBD1	TRBV6-5	.	TRBJ1-4	TGTGCCAGCAGTCTGGACAGGGACAATGAAAAACTGTTTTTT	CASSLDRDNEKLFF
.	TRBV21-1	.	TRBJ2-3	TGTGCCAGCAGCAATAGCGGGACGAGCACAGATACGCAGTATTTT	CASSNSGTSTDTQYF
TRBD1	TRBV3-1/TRBV3-2	.	TRBJ1-2	TGTGCCAGCAGCCCTACTACACAGGGGAACTATGGCTACACCTTC	CASSPTTQGNYGYTF
TRBD1	TRBV5-8	.	TRBJ1-5	TGTGCCAGCAGCTTGGCGAGGGGGCCCAGCAATCAGCCCCAGCATTTT	CASSLARGPSNQPQHF